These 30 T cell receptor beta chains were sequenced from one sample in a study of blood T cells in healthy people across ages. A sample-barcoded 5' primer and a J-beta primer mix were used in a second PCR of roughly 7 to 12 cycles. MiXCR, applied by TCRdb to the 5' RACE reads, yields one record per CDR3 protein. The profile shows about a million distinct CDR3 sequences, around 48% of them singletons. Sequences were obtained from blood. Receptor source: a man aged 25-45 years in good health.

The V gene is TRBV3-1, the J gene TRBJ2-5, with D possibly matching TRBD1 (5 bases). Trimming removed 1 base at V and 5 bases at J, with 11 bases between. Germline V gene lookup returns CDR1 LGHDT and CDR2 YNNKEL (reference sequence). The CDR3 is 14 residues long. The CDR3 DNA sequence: TGTGCCAGCAGCCAAGTAGGGGAAGAGGAGACCCAGTACTTC. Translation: CASSQVGEEETQYF.

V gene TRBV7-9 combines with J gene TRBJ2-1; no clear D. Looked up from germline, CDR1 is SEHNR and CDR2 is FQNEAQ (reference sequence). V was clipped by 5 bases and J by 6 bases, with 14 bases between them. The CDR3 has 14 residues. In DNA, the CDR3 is TGTGCCAGCAGCACCCCCTTCTTGGTCAATGAGCAGTTCTTC. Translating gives CASSTPFLVNEQFF.

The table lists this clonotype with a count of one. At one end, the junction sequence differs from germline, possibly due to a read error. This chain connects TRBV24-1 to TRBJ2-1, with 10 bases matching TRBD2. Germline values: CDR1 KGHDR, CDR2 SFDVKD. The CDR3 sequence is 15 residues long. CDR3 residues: CATSSSGGVYSEQFF. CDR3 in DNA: TGTGCCACCAGCTCGAGCGGGGGGGTATACAGTGAGCAGTTCTTC.

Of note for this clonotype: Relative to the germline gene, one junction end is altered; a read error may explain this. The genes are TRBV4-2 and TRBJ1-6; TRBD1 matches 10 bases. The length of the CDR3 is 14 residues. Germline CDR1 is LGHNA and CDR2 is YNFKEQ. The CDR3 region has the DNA TGTGTCAGCAGCTGGGGACAGGGGTCTTCACCCCTCCACTTT. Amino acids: CVSSWGQGSSPLHF.

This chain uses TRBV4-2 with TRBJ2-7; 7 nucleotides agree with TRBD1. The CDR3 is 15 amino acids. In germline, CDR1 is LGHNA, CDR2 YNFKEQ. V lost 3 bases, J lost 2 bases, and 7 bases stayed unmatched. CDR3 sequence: CASSQPGQSPYEQYF. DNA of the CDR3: TGTGCCAGCAGCCAGCCGGGACAGAGCCCCTACGAGCAGTACTTC.

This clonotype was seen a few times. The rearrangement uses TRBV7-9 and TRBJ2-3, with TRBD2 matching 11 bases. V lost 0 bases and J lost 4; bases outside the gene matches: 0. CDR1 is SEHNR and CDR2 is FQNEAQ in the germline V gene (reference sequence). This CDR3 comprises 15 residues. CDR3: CASSLALAGADTQYF. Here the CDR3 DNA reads TGTGCCAGCAGCTTAGCACTAGCGGGGGCAGATACGCAGTATTTT.

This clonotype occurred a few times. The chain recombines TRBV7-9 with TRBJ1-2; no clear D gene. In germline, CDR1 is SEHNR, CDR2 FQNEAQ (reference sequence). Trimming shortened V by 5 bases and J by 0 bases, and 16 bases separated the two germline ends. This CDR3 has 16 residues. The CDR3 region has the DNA TGTGCCAGCAGCGTACTAAGGACGGAAGCTAACTATGGCTACACCTTC. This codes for CASSVLRTEANYGYTF.

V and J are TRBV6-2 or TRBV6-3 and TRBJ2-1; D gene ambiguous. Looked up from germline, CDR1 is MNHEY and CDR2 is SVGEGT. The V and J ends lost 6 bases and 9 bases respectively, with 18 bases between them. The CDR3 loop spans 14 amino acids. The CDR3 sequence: CASSSTNRVTEQFF. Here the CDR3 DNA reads TGTGCCAGCAGCTCAACTAACCGGGTAACTGAGCAGTTCTTC.

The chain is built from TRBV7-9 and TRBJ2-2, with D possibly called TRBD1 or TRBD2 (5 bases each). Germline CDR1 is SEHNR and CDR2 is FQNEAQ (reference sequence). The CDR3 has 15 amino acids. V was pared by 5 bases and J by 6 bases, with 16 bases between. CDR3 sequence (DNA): TGTGCCAGCAGCCAAGGGACGGTAATGGCCGGGGAGCTGTTTTTT. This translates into CASSQGTVMAGELFF.

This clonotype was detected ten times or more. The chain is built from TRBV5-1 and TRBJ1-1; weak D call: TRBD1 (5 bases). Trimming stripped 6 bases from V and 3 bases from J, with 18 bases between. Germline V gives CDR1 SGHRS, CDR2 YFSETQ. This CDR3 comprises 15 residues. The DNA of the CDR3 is TGCGCCAGCACTCAGGGTGGCGGTCGAGACACTGAAGCTTTCTTT. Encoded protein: CASTQGGGRDTEAFF.

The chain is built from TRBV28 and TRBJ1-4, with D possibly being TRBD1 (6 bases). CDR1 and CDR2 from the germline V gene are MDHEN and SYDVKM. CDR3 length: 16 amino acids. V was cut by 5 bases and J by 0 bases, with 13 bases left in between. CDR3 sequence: CASSQGRGATNEKLFF. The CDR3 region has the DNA TGTGCCAGCAGTCAAGGAAGGGGGGCAACTAATGAAAAACTGTTTTTT.

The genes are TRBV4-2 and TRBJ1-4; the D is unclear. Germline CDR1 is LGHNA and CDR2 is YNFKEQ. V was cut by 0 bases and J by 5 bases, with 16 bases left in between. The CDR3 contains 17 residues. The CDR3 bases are TGTGCCAGCAGCCAAGATACGGGGTTATCAGGAAATGAAAAACTGTTTTTT. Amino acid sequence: CASSQDTGLSGNEKLFF.

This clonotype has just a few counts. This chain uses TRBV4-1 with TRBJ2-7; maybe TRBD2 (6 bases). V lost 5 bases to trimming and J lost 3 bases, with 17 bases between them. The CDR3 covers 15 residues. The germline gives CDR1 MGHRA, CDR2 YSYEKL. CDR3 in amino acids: CASSRTTRDFYEQYF. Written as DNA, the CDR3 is TGCGCCAGCAGCAGGACGACGAGGGACTTCTACGAGCAGTACTTC.

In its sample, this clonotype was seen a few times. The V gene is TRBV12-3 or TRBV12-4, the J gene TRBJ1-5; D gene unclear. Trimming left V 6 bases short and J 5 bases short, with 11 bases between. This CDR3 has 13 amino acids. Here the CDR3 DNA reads TGTGCCAGCAGGGCATCAGTGTATCAGCCCCAGCATTTT. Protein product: CASRASVYQPQHF.

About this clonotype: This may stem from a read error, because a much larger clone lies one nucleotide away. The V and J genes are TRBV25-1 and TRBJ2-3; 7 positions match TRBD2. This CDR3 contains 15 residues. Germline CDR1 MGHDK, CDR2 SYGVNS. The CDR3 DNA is TGTGCCGGCAGTGAATGGGGGGGGAGCACAGATACGCAGTATTTT. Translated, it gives CAGSEWGGSTDTQYF.

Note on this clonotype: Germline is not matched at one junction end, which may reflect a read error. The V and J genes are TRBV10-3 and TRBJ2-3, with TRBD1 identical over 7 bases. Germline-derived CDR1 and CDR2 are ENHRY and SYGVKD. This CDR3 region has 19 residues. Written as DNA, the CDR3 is TGTGCCGTCAGTGATCTAGTGAGTTCGGTAGGGGGCAGGTCAGATACACAGTATTTT. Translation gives CAVSDLVSSVGGRSDTQYF.

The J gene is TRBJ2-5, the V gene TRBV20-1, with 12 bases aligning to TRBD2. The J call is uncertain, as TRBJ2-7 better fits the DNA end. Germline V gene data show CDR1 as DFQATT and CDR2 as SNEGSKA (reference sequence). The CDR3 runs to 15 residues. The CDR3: CSARDGGLAGLEQYF. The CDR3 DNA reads TGCAGTGCTAGAGATGGGGGACTAGCGGGTCTCGAGCAGTACTTC.

The CDR3 sequence: CASSEAGTGSYEQYF. The CDR3 DNA reads TGTGCCAGCAGTGAAGCCGGGACAGGCTCCTACGAGCAGTACTTC. This rearrangement joins TRBV6-1 to TRBJ2-7; TRBD1 matches at 8 bases. The germline V gene has CDR1 MNHNS and CDR2 SASEGT. Trimming removed 0 bases from V and 0 bases from J; junction bases left unmatched: 1. The CDR3 is 15 amino acids.

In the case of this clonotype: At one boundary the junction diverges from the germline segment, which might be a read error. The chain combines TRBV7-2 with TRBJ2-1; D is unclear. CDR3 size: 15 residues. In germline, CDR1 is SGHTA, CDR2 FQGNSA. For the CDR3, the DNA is TGTGCCAGCAGCTTAGCGGCTTTCTCCTACAAGGAGCAGTTCTTC. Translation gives CASSLAAFSYKEQFF.

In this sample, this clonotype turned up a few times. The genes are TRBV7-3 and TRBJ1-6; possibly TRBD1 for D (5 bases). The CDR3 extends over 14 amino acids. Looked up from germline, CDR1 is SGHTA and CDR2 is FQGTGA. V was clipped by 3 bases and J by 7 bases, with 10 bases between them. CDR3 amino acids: CASSLGGKNSPLHF. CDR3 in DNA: TGTGCCAGCAGCTTGGGGGGGAAAAATTCACCCCTCCACTTT. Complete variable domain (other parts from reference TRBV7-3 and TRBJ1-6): GAGVSQTPSNKVTEKGKYVELRCDPISGHTALYWYRQSLGQGPEFLIYFQGTGAADDSGLPNDRFFAVRPEGSVSTLKIQRTERGDSAVYLCASSLGGKNSPLHFGNGTRLTVT.

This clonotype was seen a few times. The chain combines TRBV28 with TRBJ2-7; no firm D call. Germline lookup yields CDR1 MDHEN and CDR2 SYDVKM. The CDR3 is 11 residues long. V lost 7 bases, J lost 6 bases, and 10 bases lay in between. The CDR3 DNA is TGTGCCAGCACGGTCCTTGGCGAGCAGTACTTC. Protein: CASTVLGEQYF.

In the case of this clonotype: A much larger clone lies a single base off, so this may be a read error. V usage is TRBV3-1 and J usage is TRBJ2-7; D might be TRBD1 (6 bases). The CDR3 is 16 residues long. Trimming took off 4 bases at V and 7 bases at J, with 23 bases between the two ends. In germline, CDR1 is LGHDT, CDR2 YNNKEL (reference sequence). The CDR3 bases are TGTGCCAGCAGCCTGGGGTGGACAGAGTCCTACAATGAGCAGTACTTC. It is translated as CASSLGWTESYNEQYF.

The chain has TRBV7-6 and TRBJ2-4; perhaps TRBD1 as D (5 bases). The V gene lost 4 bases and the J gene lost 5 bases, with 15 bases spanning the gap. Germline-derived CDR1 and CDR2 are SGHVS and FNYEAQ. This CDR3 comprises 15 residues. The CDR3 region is CASSSRLGHENIQYF. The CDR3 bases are TGTGCCAGCAGCTCTCGTCTGGGGCACGAAAACATTCAGTACTTC. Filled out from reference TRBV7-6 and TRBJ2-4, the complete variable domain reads GAGVSQSPRYKVTKRGQDVALRCDPISGHVSLYWYRQALGQGPEFLTYFNYEAQQDKSGLPNDRFSAERPEGSISTLTIQRTEQRDSAMYRCASSSRLGHENIQYFGAGTRLSVL.

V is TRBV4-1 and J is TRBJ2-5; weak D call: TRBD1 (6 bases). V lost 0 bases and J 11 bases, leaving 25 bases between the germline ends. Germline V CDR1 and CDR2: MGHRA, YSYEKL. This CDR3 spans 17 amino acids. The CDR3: CASSQDGGLATYNEQYF. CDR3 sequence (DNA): TGCGCCAGCAGCCAAGATGGGGGCCTAGCAACCTACAATGAGCAGTACTTC.

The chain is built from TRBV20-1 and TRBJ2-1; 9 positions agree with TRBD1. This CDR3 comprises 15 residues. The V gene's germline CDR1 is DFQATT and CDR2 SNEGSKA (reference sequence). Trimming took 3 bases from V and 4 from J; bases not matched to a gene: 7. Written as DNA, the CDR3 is TGCAGTGCTAGGGGAACAGGGGGCGGATACAATGAGCAGTTCTTC. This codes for CSARGTGGGYNEQFF.

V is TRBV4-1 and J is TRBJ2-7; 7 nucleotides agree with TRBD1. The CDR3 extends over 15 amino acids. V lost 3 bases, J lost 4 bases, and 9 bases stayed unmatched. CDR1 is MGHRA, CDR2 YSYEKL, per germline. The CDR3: CASSHSYPGGYEQYF. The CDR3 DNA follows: TGCGCCAGCAGCCATTCCTACCCAGGGGGATACGAGCAGTACTTC.

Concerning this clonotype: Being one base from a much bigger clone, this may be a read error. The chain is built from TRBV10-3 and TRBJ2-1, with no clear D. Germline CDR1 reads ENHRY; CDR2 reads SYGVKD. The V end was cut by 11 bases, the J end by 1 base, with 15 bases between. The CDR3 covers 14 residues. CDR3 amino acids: CAFTNPGSYNEQFF. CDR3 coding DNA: TGTGCCTTCACTAACCCCGGGTCCTACAATGAGCAGTTCTTC.

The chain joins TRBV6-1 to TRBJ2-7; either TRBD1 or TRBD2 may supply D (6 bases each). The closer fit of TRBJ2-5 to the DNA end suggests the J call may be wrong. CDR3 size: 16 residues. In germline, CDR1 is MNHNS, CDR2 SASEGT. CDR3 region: CASTQRESGGRETQYF. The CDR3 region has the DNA TGTGCCAGCACCCAACGGGAGAGTGGGGGGCGAGAGACCCAGTACTTC.

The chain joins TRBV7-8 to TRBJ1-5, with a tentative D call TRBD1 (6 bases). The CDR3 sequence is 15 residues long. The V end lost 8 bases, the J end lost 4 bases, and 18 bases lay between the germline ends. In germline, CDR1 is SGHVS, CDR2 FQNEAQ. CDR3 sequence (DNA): TGTGCCAGCGGATCCTTGGGGACATTGAATCAGCCCCAGCATTTT. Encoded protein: CASGSLGTLNQPQHF. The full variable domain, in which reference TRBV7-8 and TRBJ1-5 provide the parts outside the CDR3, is GAGVSQSPRYKVAKRGQDVALRCDPISGHVSLFWYQQALGQGPEFLTYFQNEAQLDKSGLPSDRFFAERPEGSVSTLKIQRTQQEDSAVYLCASGSLGTLNQPQHFGDGTRLSIL.

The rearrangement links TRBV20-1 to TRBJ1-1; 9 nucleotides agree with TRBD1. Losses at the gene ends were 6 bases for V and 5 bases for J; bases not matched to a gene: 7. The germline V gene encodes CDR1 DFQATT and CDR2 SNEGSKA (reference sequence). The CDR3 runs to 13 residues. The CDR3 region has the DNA TGCAGTGCCACCGGGACAGGGAGTACTGAAGCTTTCTTT. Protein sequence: CSATGTGSTEAFF.